The 2 T cell receptor beta chains presented below share a single source sample, sequenced in a study of blood T cells in healthy people across ages. Alongside a J-beta primer mix, a sample-barcoded 5' primer served in a second PCR lasting 7 to 11 cycles. TCRdb reprocessed the 5' RACE reads with MiXCR, giving one entry per CDR3 protein. The sample lists about a million distinct CDR3 sequences; more than 30% were seen once. Sequenced sample: blood. Receptors originate from a young man in good health.

The gene calls are TRBV12-3 or TRBV12-4 and TRBJ1-1; weak D call: TRBD1 (5 bases). The CDR3 consists of 13 residues. V shed 5 bases and J shed 4 bases, with 11 bases lying between them. CDR3 amino acids: CASSPTVITEAFF. CDR3 bases: TGTGCCAGCAGTCCGACAGTGATCACTGAAGCTTTCTTT.

The chain employs TRBV2 and TRBJ2-1; TRBD2 matches at 8 bases. Germline V lookup: CDR1 SNHLY, CDR2 FYNNEI. The CDR3 totals 14 residues. Losses at the gene ends were 8 bases for V and 9 bases for J; bases not matched to a gene: 12. CDR3 sequence reads: CASDFGSGVGEQFF. The CDR3 DNA reads as TGTGCCAGCGATTTCGGTAGCGGGGTGGGTGAGCAGTTCTTC.